The 20 T cell receptor beta chains in this list originate from one sample, sequenced in a study of blood T cell repertoires in COVID-19. Only in-frame clones appear in the TCRdb table, and some are missing; sequencing was by immunoSEQ multiplex PCR. The table lists about 190,000 clones, 86% of them singletons. Source material: PBMCs or T cells enriched from blood (not recorded which). All receptors derive from a woman younger than 45 who had recovered from COVID-19.

This chain uses TRBV29-1 with TRBJ2-1; TRBD1 might be the D (5 bases). Per the germline V gene, CDR1 is SQVTM and CDR2 is ANQGSEA. The CDR3 runs 14 residues. Trimming took off 6 bases at V and 0 bases at J, with 12 bases between the two ends. CDR3 DNA: TGCAGCGTCGGAACAGGAAGCTCCTACAATGAGCAGTTCTTC. Its translation: CSVGTGSSYNEQFF.

This clone was found once. CDR3 sequence reads: CASSRAWDKTYEQYF. CDR3 DNA sequence: TGTGCCAGCAGCAGAGCTTGGGACAAAACCTACGAGCAGTACTTC. The chain carries TRBV21-1 and TRBJ2-7; the table calls TRBD1, which could not be checked here. TRBV21-1 is flagged as a pseudogene. This CDR3 has 15 residues.

V gene TRBV7-9 combines with J gene TRBJ2-3; D possibly corresponds to TRBD1 (6 bases). The CDR3 consists of 18 residues. Germline CDR1 reads SEHNR; CDR2 reads FQNEAQ (reference sequence). The V end lost 0 bases, the J end lost 2 bases, and 18 bases lay between the germline ends. This CDR3 reads CASSLAGQGLGSTDTQYF. In DNA form, the CDR3 reads TGTGCCAGCAGCTTAGCGGGCCAGGGGCTGGGGTCCACAGATACGCAGTATTTT.

This clone was recorded only once. The CDR3 coding sequence is TGTGCCAGCAGCTTAGGAAGGAGTAGCAAAGAATCTGCCTACGAGCAGTACTTC. It codes for CASSLGRSSKESAYEQYF. V is TRBV11-3 and J is TRBJ2-7; the D is unclear. The CDR3 sequence is 18 residues long. Trimming took off 1 base at V and 2 bases at J, with 21 bases between the two ends. Per the germline V gene, CDR1 is SGHNT and CDR2 is YENEEA.

The chain recombines TRBV6-2 or TRBV6-3 with TRBJ2-7, with TRBD2 matching over 9 bases. CDR1 is MNHEY, CDR2 SVGEGT, per germline. The length of the CDR3 is 15 residues. V trimming: 6 bases; J trimming: 1 base; junction bases outside the gene matches: 7. CDR3 loop: CASSLTSGSSYEQYF. The CDR3 nucleotides read TGTGCCAGCAGCCTGACTAGCGGAAGTTCCTACGAGCAGTACTTC.

This clone was detected only a few times. This rearrangement joins TRBV5-1 to TRBJ2-1; TRBD1 agrees at 8 bases. Germline values: CDR1 SGHRS, CDR2 YFSETQ. Trimming took 2 bases from V and 6 from J; bases not matched to a gene: 7. The CDR3 totals 15 residues. Here the CDR3 DNA reads TGCGCCAGCAGCTTAGGGGACAGGAGGTTCAATGAGCAGTTCTTC. Protein: CASSLGDRRFNEQFF.

V and J are TRBV7-9 and TRBJ2-7, with 9 bases matching TRBD1. Looked up from germline, CDR1 is SEHNR and CDR2 is FQNEAQ (reference sequence). J was trimmed by 2 bases and V by 3 bases; bases with no gene match: 8. The CDR3 loop spans 16 amino acids. The CDR3 loop is CASSFLRDRAPYEQYF. Written as DNA, the CDR3 is TGTGCCAGCAGCTTCCTCCGGGACAGGGCGCCCTACGAGCAGTACTTC.

The chain links TRBV5-1 to TRBJ1-5; D unresolved. V was clipped by 4 bases and J by 0 bases, with 8 bases between them. The CDR3 extends over 14 amino acids. Germline V gives CDR1 SGHRS, CDR2 YFSETQ. The CDR3 region has the DNA TGCGCCAGCAGCCAGTCTGATAGCAATCAGCCCCAGCATTTT. Translated: CASSQSDSNQPQHF.

The chain is built from TRBV6-4 and TRBJ1-5; D unresolved. The ends were cut back, 5 bases at V and 5 bases at J, with 10 bases in the middle. CDR1 is MRHNA and CDR2 is SNTAGT in the germline V gene. The CDR3 contains 13 residues. The CDR3: CASSPEADQPQHF. The DNA of the CDR3 is TGTGCCAGCAGTCCGGAGGCCGATCAGCCCCAGCATTTT.

This chain links TRBV5-5 with TRBJ2-1, with D hard to call. Trimming removed 4 bases at V and 9 bases at J, with 11 bases between. Germline V gene sequence: CDR1 SGHKS, CDR2 YYEKEE (reference sequence). The CDR3 extends over 12 amino acids. CDR3 loop: CASSALAREQFF. CDR3 nucleotides: TGTGCCAGCAGCGCTTTAGCACGTGAGCAGTTCTTC.

The chain joins TRBV5-1 to TRBJ2-1, with 8 bases lining up with TRBD1. V was clipped by 2 bases and J by 8 bases; unmatched bases: 6. CDR1 is SGHRS, CDR2 YFSETQ, per germline. This CDR3 has 14 amino acids. As DNA, the CDR3 is TGCGCCAGCAGCTTAGACAGGGGCGGGGATGAGCAGTTCTTC. As protein: CASSLDRGGDEQFF.

V is TRBV9 and J is TRBJ2-2, with TRBD2 matching over 12 bases. V lost 3 bases to trimming and J lost 3 bases; unmatched junction nucleotides: 21. This CDR3 has 22 amino acids. Germline CDR1 is SGDLS and CDR2 is YYNGEE. The CDR3 DNA reads TGTGCCAGCAGCGCGCGGTCGAGGGGGGCTAGCGGGAGGGCCCCAGACACCGGGGAGCTGTTTTTT. Translation: CASSARSRGASGRAPDTGELFF.

This clone turned up a few times. The CDR3 protein is CASSQVVIDSEQFF. The DNA for the CDR3 is TGTGCCAGCAGCCAAGTTGTCATCGATAGTGAGCAGTTCTTC. This chain joins TRBV4-2 and TRBJ2-1; no clear D. This CDR3 is 14 amino acids long. The V gene's germline CDR1 is LGHNA and CDR2 YNFKEQ. V was shortened by 1 base and J by 9 bases, with 13 bases between the two germline ends.

The chain links TRBV5-1 to TRBJ2-7, with 8 bases matching TRBD1. The CDR3 loop spans 13 amino acids. Germline loops: CDR1 SGHRS, CDR2 YFSETQ. Losses at the gene ends were 7 bases for V and 0 bases for J; bases not matched to a gene: 3. The CDR3 region is CASAQGGSYEQYF. DNA of the CDR3: TGCGCCAGCGCACAGGGGGGCTCCTACGAGCAGTACTTC.

The gene calls are TRBV5-4 and TRBJ2-2, with D unclear. The V gene lost 0 bases and the J gene lost 5 bases, with 14 bases spanning the gap. The length of the CDR3 is 16 residues. Per the germline V gene, CDR1 is SGHNT and CDR2 is YYREEE (reference sequence). CDR3 DNA: TGTGCCAGCAGCTTGGCCCCGGTTTATCGGACCGGGGAGCTGTTTTTT. Translating it yields CASSLAPVYRTGELFF. Complete variable domain (other parts from reference TRBV5-4 and TRBJ2-2): ETGVTQSPTHLIKTRGQQVTLRCSSQSGHNTVSWYQQALGQGPQFIFQYYREEENGRGNFPPRFSGLQFPNYSSELNVNALELDDSALYLCASSLAPVYRTGELFFGEGSRLTVL.

CDR3 bases: TGTGCCAGCAGCCAAGTGGCAGAAATGAACACTGAAGCTTTCTTT. Translated: CASSQVAEMNTEAFF. The gene calls are TRBV4-2 and TRBJ1-1; no reliable D call. The V end was cut by 1 base, the J end by 0 bases, with 9 bases between. The CDR3 contains 15 residues. Germline CDR1 and CDR2: LGHNA and YNFKEQ.

The CDR3 coding sequence is TGTGCCAGCAGTTTGGACCGTAGCGGGAGACTTTCAGGATCCTACGAGCAGTACTTC. Amino acids: CASSLDRSGRLSGSYEQYF. The chain couples TRBV6-2 or TRBV6-3 to TRBJ2-7, with 9 bases aligning to TRBD2. CDR3 length: 19 amino acids. Germline CDR1 reads MNHEY; CDR2 reads SVGEGT. Unmatched junction bases numbered 17, after V lost 4 bases and J lost 1 base.

The gene calls are TRBV6-5 and TRBJ2-7, with 10 bases fitting TRBD1. After removal of 8 bases from V and 5 bases from J, the junction contained 9 bases not matched to a gene. Germline lookup yields CDR1 MNHEY and CDR2 SVGAGI. CDR3 length: 14 amino acids. CDR3 DNA sequence: TGTGCCAGCGGGGATCCCGGGACAGGGGACGAGCAGTACTTC. It translates to CASGDPGTGDEQYF.

The genes are TRBV29-1 and TRBJ2-3, with a tentative D call TRBD2 (5 bases). Looked up from germline, CDR1 is SQVTM and CDR2 is ANQGSEA. The V and J ends lost 6 bases and 2 bases respectively, with 12 bases between them. The CDR3 loop spans 13 amino acids. The CDR3 loop is CSVLDWITDTQYF. CDR3 DNA: TGCAGCGTCCTGGACTGGATCACAGATACGCAGTATTTT.

This clone has just one count. The chain employs TRBV6-5 and TRBJ1-1, with D perhaps TRBD1 (5 bases). The CDR3 sequence is 13 residues long. Trimming removed 6 bases from V and 1 base from J, with 9 bases in between. The germline V gene has CDR1 MNHEY and CDR2 SVGAGI. The CDR3 DNA sequence: TGTGCCAGCAGCAGCACAGGGAACACTGAAGCTTTCTTT. Protein product: CASSSTGNTEAFF.